The next 23 T cell receptor beta chains were all read from a single sample in a study of T cells after yellow fever vaccination. TCRdb itself ran the 5' RACE reads through MiXCR, one entry per CDR3 protein. The table lists 300,000 to 350,000 distinct CDR3 sequences, around 4.3% of them singletons. The sequenced sample was PBMCs, obtained 15 days after the yellow fever booster vaccination. The receptors derive from a man between 18 and 35 years old who received the YFV17D yellow fever vaccine.

This clonotype came up many times. The V gene is TRBV4-3, the J gene TRBJ1-3; D gene unclear. Germline assignment: CDR1 LGHNA and CDR2 YSLEER. Trimming pared 1 base from V and 1 base from J, leaving 2 bases between. The CDR3 has 13 residues. CDR3 amino acids: CASSQVSGNTIYF. CDR3 nucleotide sequence: TGCGCCAGCAGCCAAGTTTCTGGAAACACCATATATTTT.

This clonotype was picked up a small number of times. The chain joins TRBV7-3 to TRBJ2-5; 10 bases agree with TRBD2. Trimming cost V 2 bases and J 0 bases; bases outside gene matches: 9. Germline V CDR1 and CDR2: SGHTA, FQGTGA. The CDR3 covers 18 residues. This CDR3 is CASSLVPSGGENQETQYF. CDR3 nucleotides: TGTGCCAGCAGCTTAGTTCCCAGCGGGGGGGAAAACCAAGAGACCCAGTACTTC.

This clonotype was found many times. The gene calls are TRBV12-3 or TRBV12-4 and TRBJ1-5; D gene ambiguous. The CDR3 loop spans 14 amino acids. Trimming took off 6 bases at V and 1 base at J, with 10 bases between the two ends. CDR3 DNA: TGTGCCAGCAGCCCCGACATAAGCAATCAGCCCCAGCATTTT. This gives the protein CASSPDISNQPQHF.

In this sample, this clonotype turned up many times. The rearrangement links TRBV12-3 or TRBV12-4 to TRBJ2-5; no firm D call. V was shortened by 6 bases and J by 5 bases, with 13 bases between the two germline ends. The CDR3 is 13 residues long. The chain's CDR3 is CASSWDLGETQYF. CDR3 in DNA: TGTGCCAGCAGCTGGGATCTCGGGGAGACCCAGTACTTC.

This clonotype has ten or more counts. One end of the junction does not line up with germline, which may come from a read error. The chain carries TRBV5-1 and TRBJ2-3, with a weak D call TRBD2 (6 bases). Germline V gives CDR1 SGHRS, CDR2 YFSETQ. CDR3 length equals 14 residues. The CDR3 is CASSLASSTDTQYF. The CDR3 nucleotides are TGTGCCAGCAGTCTAGCGTCTAGCACAGATACGCAGTATTTT.

This clonotype occurred many times. The CDR3 reads CASRPQENTEAFF. DNA of the CDR3: TGCGCCAGCAGACCTCAGGAGAACACTGAAGCTTTCTTT. This sequence joins TRBV5-1 and TRBJ1-1; D ambiguous. Germline loops: CDR1 SGHRS, CDR2 YFSETQ. The CDR3 is made up of 13 amino acids. Trimming removed 5 bases at V and 1 base at J, with 9 bases between.

This clonotype was picked up many times. The germline gene is not matched at one end of the junction; a read error may be the cause. This sequence joins TRBV24-1 and TRBJ2-1; 10 bases match TRBD2. The germline gives CDR1 KGHDR, CDR2 SFDVKD. The CDR3 sequence is 15 residues long. The chain's CDR3 is CATSDASGGPNEQFF. The CDR3 DNA sequence: TGTGCCACAAGTGATGCTAGCGGGGGACCCAATGAGCAGTTCTTC.

This clonotype was picked up many times. This chain links TRBV4-1 with TRBJ2-2, with D possibly matching TRBD2 (6 bases). CDR1 is MGHRA and CDR2 is YSYEKL in the germline V gene. V was shortened by 3 bases and J by 4 bases, with 12 bases between the two germline ends. The length of the CDR3 is 15 residues. CDR3 sequence: CASSQSGGATGELFF. The CDR3 DNA reads TGCGCCAGCAGCCAGAGTGGCGGGGCCACCGGGGAGCTGTTTTTT.

In its sample, this clonotype was seen a few times. The CDR3 loop reads CASSSNSGAAKTQYF. The CDR3 nucleotides read TGTGCCAGCAGTTCGAATAGCGGGGCGGCAAAGACCCAGTACTTC. The J gene is TRBJ2-5, the V gene TRBV7-2; 8 bases match TRBD2. The ends lost 6 bases at V and 6 bases at J; junction bases unmatched: 12. Germline assignment: CDR1 SGHTA and CDR2 FQGNSA. The length of the CDR3 is 15 residues.

The chain links TRBV5-1 to TRBJ1-1; 7 positions match TRBD1. The CDR3 has 15 amino acids. Per the germline V gene, CDR1 is SGHRS and CDR2 is YFSETQ. V lost 4 bases, J lost 4 bases, and 10 bases stayed unmatched. The CDR3 nucleotides are TGCGCCAGCAGCAGTACAGGGGCGGGCGGCACTGAAGCTTTCTTT. It encodes CASSSTGAGGTEAFF.

The chain recombines TRBV12-3 or TRBV12-4 with TRBJ1-1; D is unresolved. This CDR3 is 14 amino acids long. The V end was cut by 3 bases, the J end by 4 bases, with 12 bases between. This chain's CDR3 is CASSFEALATEAFF. In nucleotides, the CDR3 is TGTGCCAGCAGTTTCGAGGCGCTGGCCACTGAAGCTTTCTTT.

This clonotype was recorded at least ten times. The chain combines TRBV29-1 with TRBJ1-1, with a tentative D call TRBD1 (5 bases). The length of the CDR3 is 10 residues. Germline assignment: CDR1 SQVTM and CDR2 ANQGSEA. Trimming took off 4 bases at V and 6 bases at J, with 6 bases between the two ends. The CDR3 loop reads CSVGTPEAFF. The CDR3 nucleotides are TGCAGCGTTGGGACACCTGAAGCTTTCTTT.

This clonotype was seen repeatedly, ten times or more. This chain connects TRBV10-3 to TRBJ2-1; the match to TRBD2 covers 8 bases. V lost 5 bases, J lost 6 bases, and 9 bases stayed unmatched. CDR1 is ENHRY, CDR2 SYGVKD, per germline. This CDR3 is built from 15 residues. The DNA for the CDR3 is TGTGCCATCAGTTCGGAGACTAGCGAACCCAATGAGCAGTTCTTC. Protein: CAISSETSEPNEQFF.

This clonotype showed up just a few times. This rearrangement joins TRBV9 to TRBJ2-3; D not certain. Germline values: CDR1 SGDLS, CDR2 YYNGEE. This CDR3 is 15 amino acids long. Trimming took 0 bases from V and 2 from J, leaving 10 bases between them. Here the CDR3 DNA reads TGTGCCAGCAGCGTAGGGCACCCTAACACAGATACGCAGTATTTT. Amino acids: CASSVGHPNTDTQYF.

This clonotype was seen at least ten times. This chain links TRBV7-2 with TRBJ2-7; 8 bases are a match to TRBD1. Germline-derived CDR1 and CDR2 are SGHTA and FQGNSA. V was clipped by 3 bases and J by 2 bases; unmatched bases: 0. The CDR3 totals 13 residues. CDR3 nucleotide sequence: TGTGCCAGCAGCTTGACAGGGGCCTACGAGCAGTACGTC. This encodes CASSLTGAYEQYV.

This clonotype turned up a few times. V is TRBV4-3 and J is TRBJ2-3, with 9 bases identical to TRBD1. The CDR3 totals 17 residues. CDR1 and CDR2 from the germline V gene are LGHNA and YSLEER. The V segment lost 2 bases and the J segment 6 bases; nucleotides outside the gene matches: 12. CDR3 bases: TGCGCCAGCAGCCAAAATGCAAACAGGGGGCTTCGGGATACGCAGTATTTT. Protein: CASSQNANRGLRDTQYF.

This clonotype showed up many times. This chain links TRBV30 with TRBJ2-3, with 15 bases aligning to TRBD2. In germline, CDR1 is GTSNPN, CDR2 SVGIG (reference sequence). The CDR3 consists of 19 residues. V shed 2 bases, J shed 4 bases, and the junction held 13 bases outside the gene matches. The CDR3, as DNA: TGTGCCTGGAGTCGACTAAGGACTAGCGGGGGGGCCGAATCAGATACGCAGTATTTT. Amino acid sequence: CAWSRLRTSGGAESDTQYF. Filled out from reference TRBV30 and TRBJ2-3, the complete variable domain reads SQTIHQWPATLVQPVGSPLSLECTVEGTSNPNLYWYRQAAGRGLQLLFYSVGIGQISSEVPQNLSASRPQDRQFILSSKKLLLSDSGFYLCAWSRLRTSGGAESDTQYFGPGTRLTVL.

This clonotype appeared many times. The chain recombines TRBV7-9 with TRBJ2-5, with a weak D call TRBD2 (6 bases). Germline V CDR1 and CDR2: SEHNR, FQNEAQ (reference sequence). This CDR3 has 14 residues. V was pared by 5 bases and J by 3 bases, with 13 bases between. The CDR3 DNA sequence: TGTGCCAGCAGCCGCTCCGGGGGAGAAGAGACCCAGTACTTC. Its protein is CASSRSGGEETQYF.

This clonotype was seen repeatedly, ten times or more. The gene calls are TRBV12-3 or TRBV12-4 and TRBJ1-1; no definite D call. The germline V and J ends were trimmed by 5 bases and 3 bases, with 7 bases remaining between them. The CDR3 sequence is 12 residues long. The CDR3 here is CASSVGYTEAFF. The CDR3 nucleotides read TGTGCCAGCAGTGTAGGGTACACTGAAGCTTTCTTT.

The sample holds many counts of this clonotype. The chain has TRBV9 and TRBJ2-3, with D maybe TRBD1 (5 bases). In germline, CDR1 is SGDLS, CDR2 YYNGEE. CDR3 length equals 14 residues. Trimming pared 4 bases from V and 0 bases from J, leaving 9 bases between. CDR3 protein: CASSLRQSTDTQYF. The CDR3 DNA reads TGTGCCAGCAGCCTACGACAGAGCACAGATACGCAGTATTTT.

The J gene is TRBJ1-1, the V gene TRBV5-1; D remains ambiguous. The CDR3 has 15 residues. Per germline, CDR1 SGHRS and CDR2 YFSETQ. Trimming pared 10 bases from V and 1 base from J, leaving 20 bases between. Here the CDR3 DNA reads TGCGCCCCCGGGTTGGGCAACGATCCGAACACTGAAGCTTTCTTT. Residues: CAPGLGNDPNTEAFF.

This clonotype was found many times. The chain uses TRBV7-2 and TRBJ1-6, with a weak D call TRBD1 (5 bases). Looked up from germline, CDR1 is SGHTA and CDR2 is FQGNSA. The germline V and J ends were trimmed by 3 bases and 10 bases, with 16 bases remaining between them. The CDR3 loop spans 15 amino acids. In nucleotides, the CDR3 is TGTGCCAGCAGCTTTGGGGCAGGTAGCGGCTCACCCCTCCACTTT. Protein: CASSFGAGSGSPLHF.

This clonotype was observed at least ten times. The J gene is TRBJ2-5, the V gene TRBV4-1; 8 positions agree with TRBD1. The junction had 4 bases not matched to a gene; V was cut back by 4 bases and J by 6 bases. This CDR3 has 13 amino acids. Germline CDR1 reads MGHRA; CDR2 reads YSYEKL. CDR3 in DNA: TGCGCCAGCAGCCCGGACAGGGACAAGACCCAGTACTTC. It specifies CASSPDRDKTQYF.